This T cell receptor beta chain was obtained from a study of blood T cell repertoires in COVID-19. Study at large: There were acute and convalescent COVID-19 samples, and they came from the United States, Italy and Spain.

The data were produced by immunoSEQ multiplex PCR, yet TCRdb's version contains in-frame clones alone and is incomplete. Among about 47,000 clones listed, around 83% were seen once. The CDR3 is 13 amino acids. V was shortened by 5 bases and J by 6 bases, with 13 bases between the two germline ends. Germline V gene sequence: CDR1 MDHEN, CDR2 SYDVKM. The V and J genes are TRBV28 and TRBJ1-2; D is uncertain. Material for sequencing was peripheral blood. This sequence was found in a man aged 50-59 years with acute or convalescent COVID-19. The DNA of the CDR3 is TGTGCCAGCAGTCTCCGGGGAGAGGATGGCTACACCTTC. Encoded protein: CASSLRGEDGYTF.